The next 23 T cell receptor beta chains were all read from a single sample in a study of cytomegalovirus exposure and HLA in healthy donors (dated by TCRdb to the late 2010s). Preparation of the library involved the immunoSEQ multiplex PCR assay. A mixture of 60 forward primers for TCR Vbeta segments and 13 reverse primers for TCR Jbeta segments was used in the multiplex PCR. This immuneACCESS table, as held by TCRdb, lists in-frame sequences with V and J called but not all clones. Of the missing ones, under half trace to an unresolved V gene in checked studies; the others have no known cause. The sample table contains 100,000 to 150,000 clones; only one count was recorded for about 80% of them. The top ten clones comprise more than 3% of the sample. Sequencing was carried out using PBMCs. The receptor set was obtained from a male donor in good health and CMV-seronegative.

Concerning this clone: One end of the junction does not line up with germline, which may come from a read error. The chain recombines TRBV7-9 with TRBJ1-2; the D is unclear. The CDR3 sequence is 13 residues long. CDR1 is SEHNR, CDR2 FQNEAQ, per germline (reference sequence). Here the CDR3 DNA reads TGTTCCAGCAGCCATACAAGTGGCTATGGCTACACCTTC. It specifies CSSSHTSGYGYTF.

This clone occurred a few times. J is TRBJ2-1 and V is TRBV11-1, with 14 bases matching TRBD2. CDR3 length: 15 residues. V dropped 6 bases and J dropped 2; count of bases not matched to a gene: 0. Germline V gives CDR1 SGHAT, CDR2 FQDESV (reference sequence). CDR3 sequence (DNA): TGTGCCAGCAGGGGACTAGCGGGGGCCTACAATGAGCAGTTCTTC. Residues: CASRGLAGAYNEQFF.

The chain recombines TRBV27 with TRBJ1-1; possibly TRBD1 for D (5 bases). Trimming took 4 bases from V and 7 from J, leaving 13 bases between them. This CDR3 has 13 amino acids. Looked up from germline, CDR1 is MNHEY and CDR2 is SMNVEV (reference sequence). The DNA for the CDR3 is TGTGCCAGCAGTTATTGGTGGGGGGGTGAAGCTTTCTTT. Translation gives CASSYWWGGEAFF.

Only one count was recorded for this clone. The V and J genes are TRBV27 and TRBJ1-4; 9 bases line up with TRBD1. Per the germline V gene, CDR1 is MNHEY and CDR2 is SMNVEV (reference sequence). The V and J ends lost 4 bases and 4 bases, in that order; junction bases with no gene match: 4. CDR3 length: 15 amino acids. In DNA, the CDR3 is TGTGCCAGCAGTTCCCGGACAGGGGTTAATGAAAAACTGTTTTTT. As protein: CASSSRTGVNEKLFF.

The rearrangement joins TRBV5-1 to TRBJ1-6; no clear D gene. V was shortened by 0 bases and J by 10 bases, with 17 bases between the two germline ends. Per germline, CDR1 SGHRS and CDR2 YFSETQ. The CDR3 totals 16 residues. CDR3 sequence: CASSLASEAVQSPLHF. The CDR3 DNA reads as TGCGCCAGCAGCTTGGCCAGCGAGGCGGTCCAATCACCCCTCCACTTT. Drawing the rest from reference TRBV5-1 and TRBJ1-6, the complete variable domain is KAGVTQTPRYLIKTRGQQVTLSCSPISGHRSVSWYQQTPGQGLQFLFEYFSETQRNKGNFPGRFSGRQFSNSRSEMNVSTLELGDSALYLCASSLASEAVQSPLHFGNGTRLTVT.

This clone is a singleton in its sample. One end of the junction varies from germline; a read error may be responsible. The CDR3 loop reads CTSSGRDWPYEQYF. The CDR3 nucleotides read TGTACCAGCAGCGGCCGGGACTGGCCCTACGAGCAGTACTTC. This sequence joins TRBV5-8 and TRBJ2-7, with D tentatively TRBD2 (6 bases). Germline V gene data show CDR1 as SGHTS and CDR2 as YDEGEE. The CDR3 is 14 residues long.

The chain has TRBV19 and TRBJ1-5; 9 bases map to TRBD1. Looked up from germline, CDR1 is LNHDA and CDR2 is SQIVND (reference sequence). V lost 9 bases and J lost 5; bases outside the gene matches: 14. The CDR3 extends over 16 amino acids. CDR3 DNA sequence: TGTGCCAGCACCGGGACAGGGACTGTCCTGGATCAGCCCCAGCATTTT. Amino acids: CASTGTGTVLDQPQHF.

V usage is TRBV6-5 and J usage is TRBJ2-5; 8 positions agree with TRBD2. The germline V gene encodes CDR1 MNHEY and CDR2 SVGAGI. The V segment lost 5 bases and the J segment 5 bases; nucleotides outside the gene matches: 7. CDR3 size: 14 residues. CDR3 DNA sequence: TGTGCCAGCAGTCGCGGGGGGTCGCTGGAGACCCAGTACTTC. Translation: CASSRGGSLETQYF.

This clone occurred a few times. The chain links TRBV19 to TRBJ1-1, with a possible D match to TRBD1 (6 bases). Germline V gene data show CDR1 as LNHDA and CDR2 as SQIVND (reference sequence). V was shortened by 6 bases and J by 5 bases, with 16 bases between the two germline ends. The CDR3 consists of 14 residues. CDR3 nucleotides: TGTGCCAGTAGACCACAGGGACCGGGAACTGAAGCTTTCTTT. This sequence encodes CASRPQGPGTEAFF.

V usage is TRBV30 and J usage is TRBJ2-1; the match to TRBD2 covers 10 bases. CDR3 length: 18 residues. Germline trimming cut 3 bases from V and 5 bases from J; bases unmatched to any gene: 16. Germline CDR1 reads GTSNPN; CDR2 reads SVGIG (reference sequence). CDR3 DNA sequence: TGTGCCTGGAGCCCGGGACAGCTAGCGGGAGCCCACGACAATGAGCAGTTCTTC. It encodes CAWSPGQLAGAHDNEQFF.

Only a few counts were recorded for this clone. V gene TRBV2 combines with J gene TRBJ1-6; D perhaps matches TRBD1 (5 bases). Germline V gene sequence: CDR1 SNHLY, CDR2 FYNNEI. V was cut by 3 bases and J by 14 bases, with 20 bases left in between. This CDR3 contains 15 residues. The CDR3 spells CASSERIGDRESLHF. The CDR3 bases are TGTGCCAGCAGTGAGAGAATAGGGGATCGGGAGTCCCTCCACTTT.

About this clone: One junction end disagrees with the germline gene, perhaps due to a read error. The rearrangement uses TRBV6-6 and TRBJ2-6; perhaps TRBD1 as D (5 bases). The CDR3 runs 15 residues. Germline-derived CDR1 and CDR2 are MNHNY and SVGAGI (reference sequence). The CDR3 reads CASSYLGSGANGLTF. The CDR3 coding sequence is TGTGCCAGCAGTTACCTGGGCTCTGGGGCCAACGGCCTGACTTTC.

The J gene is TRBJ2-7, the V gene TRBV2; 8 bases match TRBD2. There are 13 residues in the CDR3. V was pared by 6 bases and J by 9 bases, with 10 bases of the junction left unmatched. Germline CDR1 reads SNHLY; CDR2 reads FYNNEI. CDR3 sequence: CASSPGTSLGQYF. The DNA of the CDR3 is TGTGCCAGCAGCCCCGGGACTAGTTTGGGGCAGTACTTC.

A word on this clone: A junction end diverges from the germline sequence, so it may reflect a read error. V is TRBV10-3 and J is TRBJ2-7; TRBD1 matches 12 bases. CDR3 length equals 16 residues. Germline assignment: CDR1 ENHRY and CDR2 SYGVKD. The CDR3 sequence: CASSTTPGQGAHEQYF. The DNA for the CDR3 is TGTGCCAGCAGTACAACCCCGGGACAGGGGGCACACGAGCAGTACTTC.

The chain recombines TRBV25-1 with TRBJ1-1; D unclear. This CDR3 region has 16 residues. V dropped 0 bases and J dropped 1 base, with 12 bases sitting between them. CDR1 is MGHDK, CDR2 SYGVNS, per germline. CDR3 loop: CASSEYTADKNTEAFF. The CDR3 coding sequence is TGTGCCAGCAGTGAATACACCGCGGATAAGAACACTGAAGCTTTCTTT.

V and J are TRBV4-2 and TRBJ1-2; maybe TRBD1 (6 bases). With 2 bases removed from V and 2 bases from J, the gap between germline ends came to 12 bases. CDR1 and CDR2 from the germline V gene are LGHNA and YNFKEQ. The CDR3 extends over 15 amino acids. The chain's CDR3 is CASSQSYRENYGYTF. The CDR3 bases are TGTGCCAGCAGCCAAAGCTACAGGGAGAACTATGGCTACACCTTC.

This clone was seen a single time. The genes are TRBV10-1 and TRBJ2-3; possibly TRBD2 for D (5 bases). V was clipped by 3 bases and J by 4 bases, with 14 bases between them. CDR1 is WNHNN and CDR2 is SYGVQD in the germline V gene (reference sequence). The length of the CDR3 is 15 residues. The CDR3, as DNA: TGCGCCAGCAGTGAAGATAGACGGGGTTCAGATACGCAGTATTTT. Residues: CASSEDRRGSDTQYF.

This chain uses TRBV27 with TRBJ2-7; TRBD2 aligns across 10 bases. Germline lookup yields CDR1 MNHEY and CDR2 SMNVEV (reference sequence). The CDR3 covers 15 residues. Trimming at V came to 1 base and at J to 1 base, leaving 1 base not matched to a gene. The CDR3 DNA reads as TGTGCCAGCAGTTTATGGACTAGCGGTTCCTACGAGCAGTACTTC. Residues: CASSLWTSGSYEQYF.

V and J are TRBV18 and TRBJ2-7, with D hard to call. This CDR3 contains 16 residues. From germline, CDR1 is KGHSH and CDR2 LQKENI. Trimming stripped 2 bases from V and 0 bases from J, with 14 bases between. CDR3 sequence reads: CASSPFVSGSSYEQYF. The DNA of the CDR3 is TGTGCCAGCTCACCATTCGTCTCCGGGTCCTCCTACGAGCAGTACTTC.

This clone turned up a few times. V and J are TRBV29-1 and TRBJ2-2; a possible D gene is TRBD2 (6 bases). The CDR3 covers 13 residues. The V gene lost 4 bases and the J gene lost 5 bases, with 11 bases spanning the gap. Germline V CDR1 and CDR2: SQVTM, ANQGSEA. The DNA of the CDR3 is TGCAGCGTTGCGGTAGGAGGGACCGGGGAGCTGTTTTTT. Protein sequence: CSVAVGGTGELFF.

The CDR3 loop reads CASSFDTSYNEQFF. In DNA form, the CDR3 reads TGCGCCAGCAGCTTCGACACCTCCTACAATGAGCAGTTCTTC. V usage is TRBV5-1 and J usage is TRBJ2-1, with D unclear. The CDR3 covers 14 residues. Trimming pared 2 bases from V and 0 bases from J, leaving 6 bases between. Germline-derived CDR1 and CDR2 are SGHRS and YFSETQ.

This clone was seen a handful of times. The CDR3 loop reads CASSSAATGFDTQYF. CDR3 in DNA: TGTGCCAGCAGCTCCGCGGCGACAGGGTTCGATACGCAGTATTTT. The chain employs TRBV7-2 and TRBJ2-3; TRBD1 aligns across 7 bases. Germline V gene lookup returns CDR1 SGHTA and CDR2 FQGNSA. The V gene end was trimmed by 4 bases and the J gene end by 6 bases; junction bases not matched to a gene: 10. The CDR3 has 15 residues.

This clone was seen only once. This CDR3 is CASSPSGRVLNTGELFF. The CDR3 DNA reads as TGTGCCAGCTCACCGAGTGGCAGGGTTTTGAACACCGGGGAGCTGTTTTTT. The rearrangement links TRBV18 to TRBJ2-2; weak D call: TRBD1 (5 bases). The germline gives CDR1 KGHSH, CDR2 LQKENI. V dropped 3 bases and J dropped 1 base, with 15 bases sitting between them. This CDR3 comprises 17 residues.